The present TCR beta chain was sequenced within a study of cytomegalovirus exposure and HLA in healthy donors. Whole-study findings and limits: Common viral pathogens were later found to be apparently linked to several of the most significant clusters.

Turning to this clone: What it binds is unknown.

The CDR3 covers 15 residues. The V gene end was trimmed by 5 bases and the J gene end by 0 bases; junction bases not matched to a gene: 5. Germline V gene lookup returns CDR1 SGHNT and CDR2 YYREEE (reference sequence). It was with 60 Vbeta and 13 Jbeta primers that the PCR ran. The protocol was immunoSEQ multiplex PCR, while the TCRdb copy is restricted to in-frame clones and leaves out a portion. The sample has more than 250,000 clones, 70% to 90% seen once; the top ten hold 2% to 3%. Source material: PBMCs. The clonotype originates from a woman aged 18-29 years in good health and CMV-seronegative. The J gene is TRBJ2-3, the V gene TRBV5-4; TRBD2 matches at 8 bases. This chain's CDR3 is CASSPGGTSTDTQYF. In DNA form, the CDR3 reads TGTGCCAGCAGTCCGGGGGGGACCAGCACAGATACGCAGTATTTT.